This T cell receptor beta chain was documented in a study of PD-1 blockade in classical Hodgkin lymphoma. Study results and limitations: Newly diagnosed patients had diversity similar to the baseline diversity of complete responders.

To note about this clone: The antigen is unknown.

All the patients suffered relapse after autologous stem cell transplantation, and brentuximab vedotin exposure differed. V gave up 4 bases and J gave up 4 bases; unmatched junction bases: 1. The CDR3 has 12 residues. Germline V gene sequence: CDR1 ENHRY, CDR2 SYGVKD. Method: immunoSEQ multiplex PCR; TCRdb's copy keeps in-frame clones and lacks some. The top ten hold roughly 15% of the sample, which has tens of thousands of clones, around 89% seen once. The receptor was derived from a human donor with classical Hodgkin lymphoma. The sample consisted of peripheral blood mononuclear cells (PBMCs), taken at baseline. V is TRBV10-3 and J is TRBJ2-7, with TRBD1 matching 7 bases. The CDR3 DNA follows: TGTGCCATCAGTGGGGGACAGTACGAGCAGTACTTC. Its translation is CAISGGQYEQYF.